This T cell receptor (beta chain) was sequenced in a study of blood T cells in healthy people across ages. The authors ran a second PCR of 7 to 11 cycles using a sample-barcoded 5' primer and a J-beta primer mix. MiXCR, applied by TCRdb to the 5' RACE reads, yields one record per CDR3 protein. The sample contains about a million distinct CDR3 sequences, around 49% of which appear only once. Caucasian individuals from Russia who were healthy and aged about 6 to 95 acted as donors. Investigators took approximately 10 milliliters of peripheral blood from every donor. Notes on this clonotype: Its antigen is unknown.

Notes on the study in general: Using unsorted PBMCs precluded a conclusive naive versus antigen-experienced comparison. Unknown CMV status may confound age-related changes in expanded clones.

The clonotype was recovered from a man in his thirties or forties in good health. The sequenced material came from blood.

CDR3 amino acids: CATSDQTSGGPSTDTQYF. CDR3 DNA sequence: TGTGCCACCAGTGACCAGACTAGCGGGGGGCCCTCCACAGATACGCAGTATTTT. The chain is built from TRBV24-1 and TRBJ2-3; 13 bases line up with TRBD2. Germline trimming cut 4 bases from V and 2 bases from J; bases unmatched to any gene: 8. The germline V gene encodes CDR1 KGHDR and CDR2 SFDVKD. This CDR3 spans 18 amino acids.